This TCR beta chain was captured in a study of blood T cell repertoires in COVID-19. Study information: There were acute and convalescent COVID-19 samples, and they came from the United States, Italy and Spain.

The data were produced by immunoSEQ multiplex PCR, yet TCRdb's version contains in-frame clones alone and is incomplete. The sample shows about 33,000 clones, over 75% of them seen only once. There are 13 residues in the CDR3. Trimming pared 3 bases from V and 3 bases from J, leaving 8 bases between. The V gene's germline CDR1 is SGHTA and CDR2 FQGTGA. This receptor was taken from a man older than 75 with active COVID-19. The rearrangement joins TRBV7-3 to TRBJ2-5; perhaps TRBD1 as D (5 bases). Source material: peripheral blood. CDR3 loop: CASSFRAEETQYF. Here the CDR3 DNA reads TGTGCCAGCAGCTTCAGGGCAGAAGAGACCCAGTACTTC.